The TCR beta chain described here comes from a study of blood T cells in healthy people across ages. The germline V gene encodes CDR1 MDHEN and CDR2 SYDVKM. This CDR3 comprises 14 residues. A J-beta primer mix and a sample-barcoded 5' primer were used in a second PCR of roughly 6 to 11 cycles. Through a template-switch adaptor with 12 random nucleotides, each cDNA molecule received a tag. TCRdb reprocessed the 5' RACE reads via MiXCR and lists one record per CDR3 protein. This table has more than 1,400,000 distinct CDR3 sequences, about 40% appearing once. A single count supports this clonotype. An end of the junction does not agree with germline; a read error may underlie this.

Sequencing was done on a sample of blood. This receptor was taken from a woman aged 18 to 35 in good health. The chain recombines TRBV28 with TRBJ2-7, with D possibly being TRBD1 (5 bases). CDR3: CASTLTGDSYEQYF. In DNA, the CDR3 is TGTGCCAGCACTTTAACAGGTGACTCCTACGAGCAGTACTTC.